This section outlines one TCR beta chain sequence together with its context. What it recognizes is unknown. PCR was performed using 60 Vbeta and 13 Jbeta primers. Authors' data handling: Counted up in a later analysis, unique TCR beta chains came to about 80 million, with some 11 million shared. Libraries were prepared by immunoSEQ multiplex PCR; TCRdb keeps only in-frame clonotypes and omits some of them. D and trimming come from the DNA, and the V and J calls and clone size come from that table. Its table lists approximately 120,000 clones. The data were obtained in a study of cytomegalovirus exposure and HLA in healthy donors. General study points: Fewer N-insertions (relative to the roughly 730-donor mean) were reportedly seen in an Asian-associated ancestry cluster in a later analysis. An analysis was carried out at a later point. It showed that HLA-associated TCR beta chains were more clonally expanded than equally common non-associated chains.

This CDR3 contains 14 residues. Germline CDR1 reads SQVTM; CDR2 reads ANQGSEA. The V segment lost 5 bases and the J segment 7 bases; nucleotides outside the gene matches: 6. It was healthy bone marrow donors who served as donors. The V call is TRBV29-1, the J call TRBJ2-1, with 12 bases matching TRBD2. This TCR was sampled from a woman in her sixties or seventies in good health and CMV-seronegative. Sequenced material: PBMCs. CDR3 sequence: CSVFGLAGWNEQFF. The CDR3 nucleotides are TGCAGCGTTTTCGGACTAGCGGGATGGAATGAGCAGTTCTTC.